This TCR beta chain was observed in a study of shared clonotypes between healthy human individuals. Trimming removed 1 base from V and 2 bases from J; junction bases left unmatched: 8. This CDR3 spans 17 amino acids. CDR1 is SGHAT and CDR2 is FQNNGV in the germline V gene. TCRdb keeps only in-frame clones here, not all; method: immunoSEQ multiplex PCR. The data contain approximately 620,000 clones, around 97% of them singletons. This chain links TRBV11-2 with TRBJ2-3; 8 bases map to TRBD2. This TCR was sampled from a woman aged 30 to 39 in good health. Sequences were obtained from naive CD4+ T cells sorted from blood. Subset denoted: CD45RA+ positively selected. CDR3 protein: CASSLVARGRPTDTQYF. CDR3 DNA sequence: TGTGCCAGCAGCTTAGTTGCCCGCGGGAGGCCCACAGATACGCAGTATTTT.